The entry below describes one TCR beta chain. Here immunoSEQ multiplex PCR was the method, and the copy in TCRdb shows in-frame clones only, minus some. Here the sample spans around 99,000 clones, 70% to 90% being singletons. Germline V CDR1 and CDR2: LGHDT, YNNKEL (reference sequence). V was shortened by 3 bases and J by 4 bases, with 13 bases between the two germline ends. The CDR3 runs to 15 residues. This sample stems from a study of blood T cell repertoires in COVID-19. Overall study: Donors in the United States, Italy and Spain gave samples during acute or convalescent COVID-19.

Sequences were obtained from peripheral blood. This TCR derives from a man aged 50-60 years with active or convalescent COVID-19. The V gene is TRBV3-1 (or the pseudogene TRBV3-2), the J gene TRBJ1-5, with TRBD1 as a possible D gene (6 bases). CDR3 nucleotides: TGTGCCAGCAGCCAGTCCAGGGGTAGGAATCAGCCCCAGCATTTT. Translated: CASSQSRGRNQPQHF.